Listed below are T cell receptor beta chains from one sample, sequenced in a study of T cells in Graves' hyperthyroidism and ophthalmopathy. Each CDR3 protein is one row after TCRdb ran MiXCR on the multiplex PCR reads. The data contain hundreds of thousands of distinct CDR3 sequences, 22% of them singletons. The specimen was blood. The receptors derive from a man aged 30 to 45 with Graves' ophthalmopathy. CDR3s include the opening cysteine and the closing phenylalanine or tryptophan. D genes are given only for firm matches. Only part of the rows carry a size: once, few, many, or a class if the clone is expanded.

TRBV6-1,-,-,TRBJ1-2,TGTGCCAGCAGTTCCCTTAGGCATGGCTACACCTTC,CASSSLRHGYTF
TRBV24-1,-,-,TRBJ2-1,TGTGCCACCAGTGACTTGGAGGGCAGGGACAATGAGCAGTTCTTC,CATSDLEGRDNEQFF
TRBV27,many,-,TRBJ1-2,TGTGCCAGCAGCCCCGAGGGTCGGGCCTATGGCTACACCTTC,CASSPEGRAYGYTF
TRBV5-5,few,TRBD1,TRBJ2-5,TGTGCCAGCAGCCCACGACAGGGTGCGGAGACCCAGTACTTC,CASSPRQGAETQYF
TRBV7-8,many,-,TRBJ2-3,TGTGCCAGCAGGCCGACTAGTCCTAGCACAGATACGCAGTATTTT,CASRPTSPSTDTQYF
TRBV20-1,-,TRBD2,TRBJ2-7,TGCAGTGCACCGACCCGGACTAGCGGGAGGAAGGGCGAGCAGTACTTC,CSAPTRTSGRKGEQYF
TRBV29-1,few,TRBD1,TRBJ2-7,TGCAGCGCTCGTGAGATGGACAGGGCTTCTTACGAGCAGTACTTC,CSAREMDRASYEQYF
TRBV7-9,-,TRBD2,TRBJ2-1,TGTGCCAGCAGCTTAGAGGTAGCGGGGGATTACAATGAGCAGTTCTTC,CASSLEVAGDYNEQFF
TRBV3-1,-,-,TRBJ2-3,TGTGCCAGCAGCCCCCACGGGACCCTAGGGGCAGATACGCAGTATTTT,CASSPHGTLGADTQYF
TRBV11-2,-,TRBD1,TRBJ1-5,TGTGCCAGCGGCCGGGGTCGGGACAGGGTAGGCAATCAGCCCCAGCATTTT,CASGRGRDRVGNQPQHF
TRBV11-2,many,TRBD1,TRBJ1-2,TGTGCCAGCGCTCCGGGGACAGGACTGAGAGACTATGGCTACACCTTC,CASAPGTGLRDYGYTF
TRBV28,many,-,TRBJ2-1,TGTGCCAGCAGGGCTATGGGGCCCTACAATGAGCAGTTCTTC,CASRAMGPYNEQFF
TRBV2,-,-,TRBJ1-1,TGTGCCAGGGGTAATGGGCAGACTGAAGCTTTCTTT,CARGNGQTEAFF
TRBV9,few,-,TRBJ2-1,TGTGCCAGCAGCGTAGAAGGGGGAGGGCCCTACAATGAGCAGTTCTTC,CASSVEGGGPYNEQFF
TRBV19,-,-,TRBJ2-3,TGTGCCAGTAGTGTCACAGGGTCAGATACGCAGTATTTT,CASSVTGSDTQYF
TRBV2,many,-,TRBJ1-6,TGTGCCAGCAGACCACGGGGGGATTCACCCCTCCACTTT,CASRPRGDSPLHF
TRBV7-9,-,-,TRBJ2-6,TGTGCCAGCAGCTCTTACGGGGTACCTGGGGCCAACGTCCTGACTTTC,CASSSYGVPGANVLTF
TRBV20-1,many,-,TRBJ2-5,TGCAGTGCTAGTAACCCCCTAGCCGCACAAGAGACCCAGTACTTC,CSASNPLAAQETQYF
TRBV28,many,-,TRBJ2-5,TGTGCCAGCAGTTCCTCTCGCCACCAGTACTTC,CASSSSRHQYF
TRBV11-2,-,TRBD1,TRBJ2-7,TGTGCCAGCAGCTTAGATGCAGGGGGCGAGCAGTACTTC,CASSLDAGGEQYF
TRBV9,-,TRBD2,TRBJ2-7,TGTGCCAGCAGTCCCGGGACTAGCTCAGACGAGCAGTACTTC,CASSPGTSSDEQYF
TRBV12-3/TRBV12-4,many,-,TRBJ2-3,TGTGCCAGCAGCCCTTCATGGGGCGGGGCGAGGGATACGCAGTATTTT,CASSPSWGGARDTQYF
TRBV7-6,-,TRBD2,TRBJ2-5,TGTGCCAGCAGCCCTATGGCGGGAGGATACCAAGAGACCCAGTACTTC,CASSPMAGGYQETQYF
TRBV7-9,few,-,TRBJ2-1,TGTGCCAGCAGCAATGCTGGGGACCTAGGGCAGTTCTTC,CASSNAGDLGQFF
TRBV29-1,once,TRBD2,TRBJ2-5,TGCAGCGGGACTAGCGGGAACTCGGAGACCCAGTACTTC,CSGTSGNSETQYF
TRBV6-2/TRBV6-3,-,TRBD2,TRBJ2-7,TGTGCCAGCAGCCTTCCTGGACTAGCGGAAAACGAGCAGTACTTC,CASSLPGLAENEQYF